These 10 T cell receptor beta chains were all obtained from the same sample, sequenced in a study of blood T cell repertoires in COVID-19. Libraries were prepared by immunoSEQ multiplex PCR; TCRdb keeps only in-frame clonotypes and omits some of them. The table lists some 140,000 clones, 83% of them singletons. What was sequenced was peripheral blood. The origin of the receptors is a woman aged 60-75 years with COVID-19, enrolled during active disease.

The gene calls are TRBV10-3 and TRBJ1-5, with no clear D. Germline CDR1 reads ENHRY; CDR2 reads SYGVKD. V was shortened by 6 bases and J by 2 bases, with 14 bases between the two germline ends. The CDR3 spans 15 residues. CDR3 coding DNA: TGTGCCATCAGCTCCCCCGAGGGAGGCAATCAGCCCCAGCATTTT. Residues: CAISSPEGGNQPQHF.

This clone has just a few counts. CDR3 DNA: TGCGCCAGCAAATCAGGGGCCTCCTACAATGAGCAGTTCTTC. It codes for CASKSGASYNEQFF. V and J are TRBV5-1 and TRBJ2-1, with TRBD1 as a possible D gene (6 bases). The CDR3 is 14 amino acids. Trimming left V 6 bases short and J 0 bases short, with 10 bases between. CDR1 is SGHRS and CDR2 is YFSETQ in the germline V gene.

In DNA, the CDR3 is TGTGCCAGCAGTTCAACCGGGACAGGGATTTCACCCCTCCACTTT. Its translation: CASSSTGTGISPLHF. V is TRBV27 and J is TRBJ1-6; 9 bases are a match to TRBD1. The J segment lost 9 bases and the V segment lost 4 bases, leaving 7 bases of the junction unmatched. This CDR3 has 15 amino acids. CDR1 MNHEY and CDR2 SMNVEV come from the germline V gene (reference sequence).

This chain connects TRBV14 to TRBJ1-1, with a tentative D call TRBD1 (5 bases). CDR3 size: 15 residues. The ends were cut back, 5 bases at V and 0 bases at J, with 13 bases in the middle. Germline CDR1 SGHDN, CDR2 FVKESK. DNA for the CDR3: TGTGCCAGCAGCTCTCGACAGCTTATGAACACTGAAGCTTTCTTT. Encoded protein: CASSSRQLMNTEAFF.

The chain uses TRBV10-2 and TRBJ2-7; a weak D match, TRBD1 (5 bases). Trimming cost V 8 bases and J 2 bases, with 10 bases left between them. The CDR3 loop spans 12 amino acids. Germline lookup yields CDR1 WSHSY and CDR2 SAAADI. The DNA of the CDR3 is TGCGCCAGCGGGCAGGGCGCCTACGAGCAGTACTTC. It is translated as CASGQGAYEQYF.

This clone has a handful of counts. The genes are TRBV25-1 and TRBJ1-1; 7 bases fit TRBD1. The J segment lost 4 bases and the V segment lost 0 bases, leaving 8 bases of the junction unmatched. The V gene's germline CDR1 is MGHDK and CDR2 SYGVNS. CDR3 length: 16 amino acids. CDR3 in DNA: TGTGCCAGCAGTGAATATAACCCCACAGGGGCCACTGAAGCTTTCTTT. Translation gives CASSEYNPTGATEAFF.

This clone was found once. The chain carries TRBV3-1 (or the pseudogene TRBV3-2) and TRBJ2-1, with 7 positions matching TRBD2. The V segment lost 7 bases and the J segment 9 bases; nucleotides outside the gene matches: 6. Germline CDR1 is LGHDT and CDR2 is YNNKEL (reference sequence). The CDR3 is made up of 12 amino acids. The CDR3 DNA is TGTGCCAGCACCCGATCGGGGGGTGAGCAGTTCTTC. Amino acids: CASTRSGGEQFF.

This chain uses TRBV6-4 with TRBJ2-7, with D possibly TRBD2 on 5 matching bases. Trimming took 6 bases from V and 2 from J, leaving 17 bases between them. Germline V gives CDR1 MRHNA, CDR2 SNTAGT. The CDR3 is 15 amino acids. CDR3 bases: TGTGCCAGCAGCAAATCAGCGGAGTCTACCTACGAGCAGTACTTC. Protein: CASSKSAESTYEQYF.

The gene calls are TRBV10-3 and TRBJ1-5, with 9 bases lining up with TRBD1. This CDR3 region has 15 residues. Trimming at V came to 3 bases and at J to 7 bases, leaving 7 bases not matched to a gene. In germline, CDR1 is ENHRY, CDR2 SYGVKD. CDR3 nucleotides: TGTGCCATCAGTGACCCGGGACAGGGAATCCAGCCCCAGCATTTT. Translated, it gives CAISDPGQGIQPQHF.

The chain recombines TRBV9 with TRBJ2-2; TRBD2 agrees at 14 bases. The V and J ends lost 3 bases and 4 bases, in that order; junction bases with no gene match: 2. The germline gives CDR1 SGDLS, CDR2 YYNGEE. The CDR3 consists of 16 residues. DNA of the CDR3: TGTGCCAGCAGCGGGACTAGCGGGGGGCTCACCGGGGAGCTGTTTTTT. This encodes CASSGTSGGLTGELFF.